The 4 T cell receptor beta chains presented below share a single source sample, sequenced in a study of T cell responses to AZD1222 COVID-19 vaccine. This table comes from immunoSEQ multiplex PCR, and its TCRdb copy is limited to in-frame clones, with some not included. Among roughly 160,000 clones listed, about 91% were seen once. The specimen was peripheral blood, collected on day 0 of MenACWY control vaccination. These receptors all stem from an adult in good health.

The gene calls are TRBV12-5 and TRBJ2-6; D is unclear. The V gene lost 1 base and the J gene lost 0 bases, with 10 bases spanning the gap. CDR1 and CDR2 (germline): LGHNT, FRNRAP. The CDR3 spans 17 residues. In nucleotides, the CDR3 is TGTGCTAGTGGTTTGGAGACAATAAGCTCTGGGGCCAACGTCCTGACTTTC. This sequence encodes CASGLETISSGANVLTF.

CDR3 residues: CASSGTGENEKLFF. CDR3 DNA: TGTGCCAGCAGCGGCACCGGGGAGAATGAAAAACTGTTTTTT. The chain uses TRBV9 and TRBJ1-4; D gene ambiguous. CDR1 is SGDLS and CDR2 is YYNGEE in the germline V gene. The length of the CDR3 is 14 residues. The V end was cut by 3 bases, the J end by 5 bases, with 11 bases between. Together with reference TRBV9 and TRBJ1-4, the CDR3 gives the full variable domain: DSGVTQTPKHLITATGQRVTLRCSPRSGDLSVYWYQQSLDQGLQFLIQYYNGEERAKGNILERFSAQQFPDLHSELNLSSLELGDSALYFCASSGTGENEKLFFGSGTQLSVL.

CDR3 nucleotides: TGTGCCAGCAGCTGGGCCGGAGGACAGGGCAAAAACATTCAGTACTTC. Protein: CASSWAGGQGKNIQYF. The chain joins TRBV6-6 to TRBJ2-4, with 8 bases aligning to TRBD1. The germline CDR1 and CDR2 sequences are MNHNY and SVGAGI (reference sequence). The CDR3 totals 16 residues. Trimming at V came to 6 bases and at J to 3 bases, leaving 10 bases not matched to a gene.

To note about this clone: The same CDR3 arises from other DNA sequences in this sample as well. The chain joins TRBV12-3 or TRBV12-4 to TRBJ2-5; TRBD2 might be the D (5 bases). Trimming removed 3 bases at V and 5 bases at J, with 7 bases between. This CDR3 is built from 12 residues. The CDR3 DNA sequence: TGTGCCAGCAGTTTCAGAGGGGAGACCCAGTACTTC. Translation: CASSFRGETQYF.